Each of the 5 T cell receptor beta chains below was sequenced from the same sample in a study of technical replicates of blood from four donors. TCRdb's table, derived via immunoSEQ multiplex PCR, lists solely in-frame clones and lacks some. The data contain tens of thousands of clones, 90% to 95% of them singletons. The sequenced material came from T cells isolated from PBMCs. The receptors derive from a human donor in good health.

This clone appeared once. This chain links TRBV28 with TRBJ1-5; 7 nucleotides line up with TRBD1. The germline V gene has CDR1 MDHEN and CDR2 SYDVKM. V trimming: 7 bases; J trimming: 13 bases; junction bases outside the gene matches: 7. The CDR3 is made up of 11 amino acids. This CDR3 is CASNGRQGQHF. In DNA form, the CDR3 reads TGTGCCAGCAATGGAAGACAGGGACAGCATTTT.

This rearrangement joins TRBV5-5 to TRBJ1-5; 9 bases are a match to TRBD1. This CDR3 contains 14 residues. The germline gives CDR1 SGHKS, CDR2 YYEKEE (reference sequence). The V gene end was trimmed by 4 bases and the J gene end by 7 bases; junction bases not matched to a gene: 6. As DNA, the CDR3 is TGTGCCAGCAGCCCGGGACAGGGCGGGCAGCCCCAGCATTTT. Amino acid sequence: CASSPGQGGQPQHF.

This clone was counted between two and nine times. The chain recombines TRBV19 with TRBJ1-4; possibly TRBD1 for D (5 bases). The CDR3 loop spans 16 amino acids. Trimming took 5 bases from V and 5 from J, leaving 18 bases between them. Germline assignment: CDR1 LNHDA and CDR2 SQIVND (reference sequence). The DNA for the CDR3 is TGTGCCAGTAGTCGGCAAGCGACAGTTGGGAATGAAAAACTGTTTTTT. Translating it yields CASSRQATVGNEKLFF.

The gene calls are TRBV6-1 and TRBJ2-2; D uncertain. V shed 6 bases and J shed 7 bases, with 6 bases lying between them. Germline CDR1 and CDR2: MNHNS and SASEGT. The CDR3 length is 11 residues. The CDR3 DNA sequence: TGTGCCAGCAGGTTCGGCGGGGAGCTGTTTTTT. It codes for CASRFGGELFF.

The chain employs TRBV5-1 and TRBJ1-3; no firm D call. The CDR3 spans 15 residues. The V end was cut by 0 bases, the J end by 0 bases, with 7 bases between. CDR1 and CDR2 (germline): SGHRS, YFSETQ. The CDR3 nucleotides are TGCGCCAGCAGCTTGGACACAAGCTCTGGAAACACCATATATTTT. Protein product: CASSLDTSSGNTIYF. Full variable domain (outside the CDR3, taken from reference TRBV5-1 and TRBJ1-3): KAGVTQTPRYLIKTRGQQVTLSCSPISGHRSVSWYQQTPGQGLQFLFEYFSETQRNKGNFPGRFSGRQFSNSRSEMNVSTLELGDSALYLCASSLDTSSGNTIYFGEGSWLTVV.